These 4 T cell receptor beta chains were sequenced from one sample in a study of beta chain features in type 1 diabetes. Notes on the study in general: In every one of the four CD4+ subsets, TCRB CDR3s were moderately but significantly shorter in Type 1 diabetes patients.

Expressed TCRB transcripts were sequenced, since all the RNA that had been isolated was reverse transcribed. The method was immunoSEQ multiplex PCR; TCRdb's version includes in-frame clones alone and lacks a portion of them. The sample records 640,000 or so clones, over 10% being singletons. The antigens these receptors bind are not known. Source material: naive CD4+ T cells from blood. All receptors derive from a man aged 18 to 29 with type 1 diabetes.

The gene calls are TRBV27 and TRBJ2-7; no clear D gene. Trimming removed 5 bases from V and 2 bases from J, with 16 bases in between. This CDR3 is 15 amino acids long. The germline V gene has CDR1 MNHEY and CDR2 SMNVEV (reference sequence). CDR3 loop: CASSTRIPSAYEQYF. Here the CDR3 DNA reads TGTGCCAGCAGTACCAGGATTCCCTCAGCCTACGAGCAGTACTTC.

This clone was observed a few times. This sequence joins TRBV4-2 and TRBJ2-1; 7 nucleotides line up with TRBD2. The V gene's germline CDR1 is LGHNA and CDR2 YNFKEQ. The V segment lost 0 bases and the J segment 9 bases; nucleotides outside the gene matches: 5. This CDR3 region has 14 residues. This CDR3 reads CASSQEGWGGEQFF. In DNA form, the CDR3 reads TGTGCCAGCAGCCAAGAAGGTTGGGGGGGTGAGCAGTTCTTC.

This clone was recorded a few times. The chain couples TRBV2 to TRBJ1-2, with 10 bases matching TRBD1. J gave up 3 bases and V 7 bases, and 5 bases lay outside the gene matches. The germline V gene encodes CDR1 SNHLY and CDR2 FYNNEI. The CDR3 has 14 amino acids. CDR3 region: CASITGTGDYGYTF. As DNA, the CDR3 is TGTGCCAGCATTACGGGGACAGGGGACTATGGCTACACCTTC.

The rearrangement links TRBV12-5 to TRBJ2-1; no firm D call. This CDR3 region has 15 residues. Germline V gives CDR1 LGHNT, CDR2 FRNRAP. V was trimmed by 2 bases and J by 9 bases, leaving 17 bases between them. CDR3 amino acids: CASGLLSTPGPEQFF. The CDR3 DNA is TGTGCTAGTGGTTTGTTATCGACCCCGGGCCCTGAGCAGTTCTTC.